This TCR beta chain was obtained from a study of blood T cell repertoires in COVID-19. Overall study: The origin of the acute and convalescent COVID-19 samples was the United States, Italy and Spain.

This CDR3 is 14 amino acids long. V dropped 9 bases and J dropped 4 bases, with 18 bases sitting between them. Germline CDR1 reads LNHDA; CDR2 reads SQIVND (reference sequence). The method was immunoSEQ multiplex PCR; TCRdb's version includes in-frame clones alone and lacks a portion of them. The sample holds 200,000 to 250,000 clones, 70% to 85% seen once. The sample comprised PBMCs or T cells enriched from blood (not recorded which). V gene TRBV19 combines with J gene TRBJ1-1; D is undetermined. This receptor was identified in a woman in her sixties or seventies who had recovered from COVID-19. CDR3 sequence: CASSSKARGTEAFF. For the CDR3, the DNA is TGTGCCAGCTCGAGCAAGGCGCGAGGCACTGAAGCTTTCTTT.